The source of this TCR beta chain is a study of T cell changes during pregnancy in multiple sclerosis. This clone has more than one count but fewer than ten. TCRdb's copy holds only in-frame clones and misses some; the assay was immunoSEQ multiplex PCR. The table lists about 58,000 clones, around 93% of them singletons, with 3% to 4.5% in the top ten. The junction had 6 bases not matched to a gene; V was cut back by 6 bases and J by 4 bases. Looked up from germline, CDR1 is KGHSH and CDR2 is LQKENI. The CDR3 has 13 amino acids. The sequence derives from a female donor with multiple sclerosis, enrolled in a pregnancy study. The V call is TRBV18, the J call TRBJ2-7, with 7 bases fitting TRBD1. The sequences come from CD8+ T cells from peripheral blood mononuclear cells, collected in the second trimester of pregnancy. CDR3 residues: CASSSDRTYEQYF. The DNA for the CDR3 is TGTGCCAGCTCCTCGGACAGGACATACGAGCAGTACTTC.